This is a list of T cell receptor beta chains from one sample in a study of vaccination and CD4 T cells after COVID-19. TCRdb independently ran MiXCR on the PCR reads; one entry per CDR3 protein. The sample lists approximately 23,000 distinct CDR3 sequences; 41% were seen once. Which antigens these TCRs recognize remains unknown. Sequenced material: CD4+ T cells from blood, cultured in vitro, taken about 7 months after SARS-CoV-2 vaccination. Source of these receptors: a human donor who had recovered from COVID-19. Both conserved end residues are part of each CDR3. The D gene is left open where the match is weak. Expanded clones are given a class, and other clones once, few, many or no size at all.

d_gene	v_gene	abundance	j_gene	len	CDR3aa	CDR3nt
.	TRBV6-2/TRBV6-3	.	TRBJ2-3	13	CASSYSTTDTQYF	TGTGCCAGCAGTTACTCGACCACAGATACGCAGTATTTT
.	TRBV28	few	TRBJ1-5	12	CASRSGNQPQHF	TGTGCCAGCAGATCGGGCAATCAGCCCCAGCATTTT
TRBD1	TRBV28	.	TRBJ1-1	12	CASSSGTGAAFF	TGTGCCAGCAGTTCCGGGACAGGAGCAGCTTTCTTT
.	TRBV19	.	TRBJ2-2	14	CASMRGVNTGELFF	TGTGCCAGTATGCGGGGCGTGAACACCGGGGAGCTGTTTTTT
.	TRBV24-1	few	TRBJ1-2	16	CATSDARDGGNYGYTF	TGTGCCACCAGTGATGCCCGGGACGGTGGGAACTATGGCTACACCTTC
TRBD2	TRBV7-2	.	TRBJ2-1	15	CASSLAAGNYNEQFF	TGTGCCAGTAGCTTAGCAGCGGGAAACTACAATGAGCAGTTCTTC
TRBD1	TRBV7-9	.	TRBJ1-2	12	CASSSRGQLGIF	TGTGCCAGCAGCTCCCGGGGACAGCTGGGAATTTTC
.	TRBV7-9	.	TRBJ1-1	13	CASSRVLNTEAFF	TGTGCCAGCAGTCGCGTATTGAACACTGAAGCTTTCTTT
.	TRBV28	few	TRBJ1-1	14	CASTPMGRNTEAFF	TGTGCCAGCACTCCAATGGGCCGCAACACTGAAGCTTTCTTT
.	TRBV12-3/TRBV12-4	.	TRBJ2-7	12	CASGDRPYEQYF	TGTGCTAGTGGGGACCGCCCCTACGAGCAGTACTTC
TRBD1	TRBV20-1	.	TRBJ2-4	13	CSARWTGENIQYF	TGCAGTGCTAGATGGACAGGGGAAAACATTCAGTACTTC
.	TRBV6-1	few	TRBJ2-7	11	CASSDPRGQYF	TGTGCCAGCAGTGATCCCCGGGGGCAGTACTTC
.	TRBV5-4	.	TRBJ1-2	14	CASSLVGEDYGYTF	TGTGCCAGCAGCTTGGTCGGGGAGGACTATGGCTACACCTTC
.	TRBV6-2/TRBV6-3	.	TRBJ2-3	14	CASTRVAEADTQYF	TGTGCCAGCACCCGAGTAGCGGAAGCAGATACGCAGTATTTT
TRBD2	TRBV28	once	TRBJ2-1	16	CASSLAGATSYNEQFF	TGTGCCAGCAGTCTAGCGGGAGCTACCTCCTACAATGAGCAGTTCTTC
.	TRBV19	.	TRBJ2-7	11	CASRLHGEQYF	TGTGCCAGTAGGCTACACGGCGAGCAGTACTTC
.	TRBV7-2	once	TRBJ2-3	15	CASSLSGSSTDTQYF	TGTGCCAGCAGCTTGAGCGGGTCCAGCACAGATACGCAGTATTTT
.	TRBV7-2	.	TRBJ2-1	13	CASSNQGFDEQFF	TGTGCCAGCAGCAACCAGGGGTTCGATGAGCAGTTCTTC
TRBD1	TRBV5-8	.	TRBJ2-7	14	CASSKDRDSYEQYF	TGTGCCAGCAGCAAAGACCGGGACAGCTACGAGCAGTACTTC
.	TRBV21-1	.	TRBJ2-5	15	CASSNRDRAVETQYF	TGTGCCAGCAGCAATAGGGACAGGGCAGTTGAGACCCAGTACTTC
TRBD2	TRBV11-3	.	TRBJ2-1	16	CASSLDGGLAGVEQFF	TGTGCCAGCAGCTTAGATGGGGGACTAGCGGGAGTTGAGCAGTTCTTC
.	TRBV28	few	TRBJ1-2	12	CASSDRIYGYTF	TGTGCCAGCAGTGACAGGATCTATGGCTACACCTTC
TRBD1	TRBV11-1	.	TRBJ2-5	15	CASRPAGTEGETQYF	TGTGCCAGCAGACCCGCCGGGACAGAAGGGGAGACCCAGTACTTC
TRBD1	TRBV7-8	medium-sized	TRBJ2-1	12	CASGSLRGIGFF	TGTGCCAGCGGCAGCCTCAGGGGGATCGGTTTCTTC
.	TRBV10-3	.	TRBJ2-6	15	CAISDGANGANVLTF	TGTGCCATCAGTGACGGAGCTAACGGGGCCAACGTCCTGACTTTC
.	TRBV7-2	.	TRBJ1-6	14	CASTVGGYNSPLHF	TGTGCCAGCACCGTTGGGGGCTATAATTCACCCCTCCACTTT
.	TRBV19	few	TRBJ2-7	12	CASSPRTHEQYF	TGTGCCAGTAGTCCCAGGACCCACGAGCAGTACTTC
.	TRBV2	.	TRBJ1-5	13	CASNRQSNQPQHF	TGTGCCAGCAATCGGCAGTCGAATCAGCCCCAGCATTTT
.	TRBV7-3	.	TRBJ1-2	13	CASSSQGNYGYTF	TGTGCCAGCAGCTCACAGGGTAACTATGGCTACACCTTC
TRBD2	TRBV20-1	.	TRBJ2-3	16	CSAGTSGSRGTDTQYF	TGCAGTGCGGGGACTAGCGGGAGTCGGGGCACAGATACGCAGTATTTT
.	TRBV7-9	few	TRBJ2-1	11	CALQTGVEQFF	TGTGCCCTCCAAACCGGGGTCGAGCAGTTCTTC
.	TRBV4-2	.	TRBJ1-6	15	CASSQEWGANSPLHF	TGTGCCAGCAGCCAAGAATGGGGGGCTAATTCACCCCTCCACTTT
TRBD1	TRBV28	.	TRBJ1-6	15	CASSLEGARNSPLHF	TGTGCCAGCAGTTTGGAGGGGGCTCGGAATTCACCCCTCCACTTT
TRBD1	TRBV6-4	.	TRBJ1-2	16	CASSVPRDRGREGYTF	TGTGCCAGCAGTGTTCCTCGGGACAGGGGGCGCGAGGGCTACACCTTC
TRBD2	TRBV6-2/TRBV6-3	.	TRBJ2-1	14	CASSYAGEYNEQFF	TGTGCCAGCAGTTATGCGGGAGAGTACAATGAGCAGTTCTTC
.	TRBV20-1	.	TRBJ2-5	12	CSATGEVETQYF	TGCAGTGCTACAGGGGAGGTGGAGACCCAGTACTTC
TRBD1	TRBV28	few	TRBJ1-6	16	CASSQRTGGVNSPLHF	TGTGCCAGCAGCCAGAGGACAGGGGGCGTTAATTCACCCCTCCACTTT
.	TRBV2	.	TRBJ1-2	13	CASQWVQSYGYTF	TGTGCCAGCCAGTGGGTGCAGTCCTATGGCTACACCTTC
.	TRBV28	.	TRBJ2-5	14	CASSPQGIRETQYF	TGTGCCAGCAGTCCACAGGGAATTCGGGAGACCCAGTACTTC
TRBD1	TRBV15	.	TRBJ2-1	17	CATSRDRLGQGASEQFF	TGTGCCACCAGCAGAGATCGGTTGGGACAGGGGGCAAGTGAGCAGTTCTTC
TRBD1	TRBV5-1	.	TRBJ2-5	17	CASSTPDRGVGRGTQYF	TGCGCCAGCAGCACCCCTGACAGGGGAGTAGGTCGGGGGACCCAGTACTTC
.	TRBV27	.	TRBJ1-2	9	CAVQLGYTF	TGTGCCGTTCAACTTGGCTACACCTTC
.	TRBV2	.	TRBJ2-3	11	CASSESYTQYF	TGTGCCAGCAGTGAATCGTATACGCAGTATTTT
.	TRBV7-9	.	TRBJ2-1	14	CASSPRWGYNEQFF	TGTGCCAGCAGCCCGAGGTGGGGCTACAATGAGCAGTTCTTC
TRBD1	TRBV11-1	.	TRBJ2-7	15	CASSSGQGKSYEQYF	TGTGCCAGCAGCTCGGGACAGGGGAAATCCTACGAGCAGTACTTC